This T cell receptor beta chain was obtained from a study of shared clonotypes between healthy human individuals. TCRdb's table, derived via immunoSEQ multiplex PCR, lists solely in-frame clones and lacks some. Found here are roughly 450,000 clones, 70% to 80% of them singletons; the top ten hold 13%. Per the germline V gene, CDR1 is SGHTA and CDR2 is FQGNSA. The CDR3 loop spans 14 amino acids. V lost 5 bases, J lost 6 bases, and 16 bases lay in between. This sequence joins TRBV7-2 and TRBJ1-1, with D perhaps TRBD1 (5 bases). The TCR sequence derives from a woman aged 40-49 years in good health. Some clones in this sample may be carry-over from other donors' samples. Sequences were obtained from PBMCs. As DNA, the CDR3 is TGTGCCAGCAGCCCCGGCCGGGGGAGGGCTGAAGCTTTCTTT. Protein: CASSPGRGRAEAFF. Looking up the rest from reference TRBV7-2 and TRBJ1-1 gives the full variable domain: GAGVSQSPSNKVTEKGKDVELRCDPISGHTALYWYRQSLGQGLEFLIYFQGNSAPDKSGLPSDRFSAERTGGSVSTLTIQRTQQEDSAVYLCASSPGRGRAEAFFGQGTRLTVV.